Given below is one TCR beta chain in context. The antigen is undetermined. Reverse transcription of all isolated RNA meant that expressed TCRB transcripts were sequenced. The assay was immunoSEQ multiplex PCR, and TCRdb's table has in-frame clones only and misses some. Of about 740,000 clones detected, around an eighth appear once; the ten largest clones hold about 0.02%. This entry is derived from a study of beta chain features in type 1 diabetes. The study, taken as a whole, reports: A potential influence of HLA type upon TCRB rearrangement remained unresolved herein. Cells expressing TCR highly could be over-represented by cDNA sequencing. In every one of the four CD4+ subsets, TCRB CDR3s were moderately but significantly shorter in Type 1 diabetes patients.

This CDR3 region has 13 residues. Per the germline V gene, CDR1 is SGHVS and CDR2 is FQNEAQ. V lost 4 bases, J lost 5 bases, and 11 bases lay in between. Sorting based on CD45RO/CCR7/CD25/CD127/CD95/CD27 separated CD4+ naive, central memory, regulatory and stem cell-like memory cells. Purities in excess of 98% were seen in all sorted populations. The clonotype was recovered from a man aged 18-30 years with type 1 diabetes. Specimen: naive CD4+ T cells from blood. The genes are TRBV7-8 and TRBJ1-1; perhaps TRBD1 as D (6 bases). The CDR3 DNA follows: TGTGCCAGCAGCTCAGGACAGCGGACTGAAGCTTTCTTT. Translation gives CASSSGQRTEAFF.